This is a list of T cell receptor beta chains from one sample in a study of T cells in localized non-small cell lung cancer. Sequenced by immunoSEQ multiplex PCR; TCRdb stores in-frame clones only, minus some. Here the sample spans 100,000 or so clones, roughly 91% being singletons. The sequencing used PBMCs, collected before any cancer treatment. These receptors originate from a woman between 40 and 69 years old with stage II squamous cell lung carcinoma. Both conserved end residues are part of each CDR3. Fields, in order: J gene, D gene, V gene, clone size, CDR3 DNA, CDR3 protein. A D gene is named only where the DNA matches it firmly. Part of the rows lack a size; the others show once, few, many or a class for expanded clones.

j_call: TRBJ1-2; d_call: NA; v_call: TRBV19; clone_size: NA; cdr3_nt: TGTGCCAGTAGGGGGTCGACCTATGGCTACACCTTC; cdr3_aa: CASRGSTYGYTF
j_call: TRBJ2-1; d_call: TRBD2; v_call: TRBV19; clone_size: NA; cdr3_nt: TGTGCCAGCCTGGTAGCGGGGAAACTTAGACCCTCCTACAATGAGCAGTTCTTC; cdr3_aa: CASLVAGKLRPSYNEQFF
j_call: TRBJ2-3; d_call: NA; v_call: TRBV5-1; clone_size: NA; cdr3_nt: TGCGCCAGCAGCCTGGGACAATCAGGTGGCGGGGATACGCAGTATTTT; cdr3_aa: CASSLGQSGGGDTQYF
j_call: TRBJ2-3; d_call: NA; v_call: TRBV11-2; clone_size: NA; cdr3_nt: TGTGCCAGCAGCTTGAGGCGGGGAATCACAGATACGCAGTATTTT; cdr3_aa: CASSLRRGITDTQYF
j_call: TRBJ2-3; d_call: TRBD1; v_call: TRBV11-3; clone_size: NA; cdr3_nt: TGTGCCAGCAGCTTAGTAGGGGGCCCCCTGGATACGCAGTATTTT; cdr3_aa: CASSLVGGPLDTQYF
j_call: TRBJ1-5; d_call: NA; v_call: TRBV5-6; clone_size: once; cdr3_nt: TGTGCCAGCAGCTTTTCACAGAGAAATCAGCCCCAGCATTTT; cdr3_aa: CASSFSQRNQPQHF
j_call: TRBJ1-4; d_call: TRBD1; v_call: TRBV15; clone_size: NA; cdr3_nt: TGTGCCACCAGGAACTTACAGGGGGCAGAAAAACTGTTTTTT; cdr3_aa: CATRNLQGAEKLFF
j_call: TRBJ2-7; d_call: TRBD1; v_call: TRBV28; clone_size: NA; cdr3_nt: TGTGCCAGCAGAACCGGACAGGGTAGCTCCTACGAGCAGTACTTC; cdr3_aa: CASRTGQGSSYEQYF
j_call: TRBJ2-2; d_call: TRBD1; v_call: TRBV27; clone_size: once; cdr3_nt: TGTGCCAGCAGCGACTTTTCCGGGACAGGACTCACGAACACCGGGGAGCTGTTTTTT; cdr3_aa: CASSDFSGTGLTNTGELFF
j_call: TRBJ1-1; d_call: NA; v_call: TRBV7-9; clone_size: few; cdr3_nt: TGTGCCAGCAGCTTAGAGGGGAACACTGAAGCTTTCTTT; cdr3_aa: CASSLEGNTEAFF
j_call: TRBJ1-4; d_call: NA; v_call: TRBV5-6; clone_size: many; cdr3_nt: TGTGCCAGCAGCTCGCGGGAAAAACTGTTTTTT; cdr3_aa: CASSSREKLFF
j_call: TRBJ1-5; d_call: NA; v_call: TRBV15; clone_size: once; cdr3_nt: TGTGCCACCAGCAGAGCGGGGACTGGGAACAATCAGCCCCAGCATTTT; cdr3_aa: CATSRAGTGNNQPQHF
j_call: TRBJ1-5; d_call: NA; v_call: TRBV2; clone_size: NA; cdr3_nt: TGTGCCAGCAGTGAGTCGGGTAGCATTGGACCCCAGCATTTT; cdr3_aa: CASSESGSIGPQHF
j_call: TRBJ2-2; d_call: NA; v_call: TRBV7-6; clone_size: NA; cdr3_nt: TGTGCCCGCACAGGATTCAACACCGGGGAGCTGTTTTTT; cdr3_aa: CARTGFNTGELFF
j_call: TRBJ2-5; d_call: NA; v_call: TRBV19; clone_size: NA; cdr3_nt: TGTGCCAGTAGTCGCCTCCAGGGGAAAGAAGAGACCCAGTACTTC; cdr3_aa: CASSRLQGKEETQYF
j_call: TRBJ2-5; d_call: TRBD1; v_call: TRBV10-2; clone_size: NA; cdr3_nt: TGCGCCAGCAGGGGACAGGGTTTAGAGACCCAGTACTTC; cdr3_aa: CASRGQGLETQYF
j_call: TRBJ2-1; d_call: NA; v_call: TRBV2; clone_size: NA; cdr3_nt: TGTGCCAGCAGTCGTGCAGTCGAGCAGTTCTTC; cdr3_aa: CASSRAVEQFF
j_call: TRBJ2-7; d_call: NA; v_call: TRBV6-1; clone_size: few; cdr3_nt: TGTGCCAGCAGCCCGAGGGGGGCCGATTCCTACGAGCAGTACTTC; cdr3_aa: CASSPRGADSYEQYF
j_call: TRBJ2-3; d_call: NA; v_call: TRBV29-1; clone_size: NA; cdr3_nt: TGCAGCGTGAACCCAGGGGCTAGCACAGATACGCAGTATTTT; cdr3_aa: CSVNPGASTDTQYF
j_call: TRBJ1-2; d_call: NA; v_call: TRBV5-8; clone_size: NA; cdr3_nt: TGTGCCAGCAGCCCGGGATATGGCTACACCTTC; cdr3_aa: CASSPGYGYTF
j_call: TRBJ1-1; d_call: NA; v_call: TRBV21-1; clone_size: NA; cdr3_nt: TGTGCCACCGTCAACAGGGGGGTAGCTTTCTTT; cdr3_aa: CATVNRGVAFF
j_call: TRBJ2-6; d_call: NA; v_call: TRBV5-1; clone_size: once; cdr3_nt: TGCGCCAGCAGCTTGGTGGGCACCTTAGACTCTGGGGCCAACGTCCTGACTTTC; cdr3_aa: CASSLVGTLDSGANVLTF
j_call: TRBJ1-5; d_call: NA; v_call: TRBV6-1; clone_size: NA; cdr3_nt: TGTGCCAGCAGTGAACAGCACATTAGCAATCAGCCCCAGCATTTT; cdr3_aa: CASSEQHISNQPQHF